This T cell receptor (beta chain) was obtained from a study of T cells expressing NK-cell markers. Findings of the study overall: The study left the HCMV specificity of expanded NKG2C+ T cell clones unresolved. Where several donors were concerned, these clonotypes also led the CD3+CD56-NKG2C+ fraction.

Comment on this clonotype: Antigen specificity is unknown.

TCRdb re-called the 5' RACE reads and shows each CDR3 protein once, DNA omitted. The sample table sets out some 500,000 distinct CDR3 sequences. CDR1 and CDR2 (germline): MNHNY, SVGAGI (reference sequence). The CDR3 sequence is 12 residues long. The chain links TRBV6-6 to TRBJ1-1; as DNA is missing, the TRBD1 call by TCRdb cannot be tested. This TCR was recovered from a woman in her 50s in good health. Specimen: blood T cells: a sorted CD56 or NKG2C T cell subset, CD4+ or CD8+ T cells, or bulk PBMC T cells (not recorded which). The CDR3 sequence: CASSSRADEAFF.